A selection of T cell receptor beta chains follows, all from one sample in a study of cytomegalovirus exposure and HLA in healthy donors. The assay was immunoSEQ multiplex PCR, and TCRdb's table has in-frame clones only and misses some. The table lists about 190,000 clones, more than 75% of them singletons. What was sequenced was PBMCs. The source of these receptors is a woman aged 18 to 35 in good health and CMV-seronegative. Both conserved end residues are part of each CDR3. A D gene is named only where the DNA matches it firmly. Size is stated for part of the rows, as once, few or many counts, or as a class when the clone is expanded.

length: 13; D: -; size: -; V: TRBV4-1; J: TRBJ2-1; DNA: TGCGCCAGCAGCCAAGATCACCTAGCGGAGCAGTTCTTC; CDR3: CASSQDHLAEQFF
length: 13; D: TRBD2; size: -; V: TRBV28; J: TRBJ2-5; DNA: TGTGCCAGCAGACTAGCGGGGGAAGAGACCCAGTACTTC; CDR3: CASRLAGEETQYF
length: 16; D: TRBD2; size: -; V: TRBV5-8; J: TRBJ2-5; DNA: TGTGCCAGCAGCTTGACTAGCGGAGCTTGGGTAGAGACCCAGTACTTC; CDR3: CASSLTSGAWVETQYF
length: 14; D: TRBD1; size: few; V: TRBV6-5; J: TRBJ2-7; DNA: TGTGCCAGCAGTACCCCGGGACAGCACTACGAGCAGTACTTC; CDR3: CASSTPGQHYEQYF
length: 12; D: -; size: -; V: TRBV7-9; J: TRBJ1-6; DNA: TGTTCCAGCAAGCTCGGGGATTCACCCCTCCACTTT; CDR3: CSSKLGDSPLHF
length: 12; D: -; size: -; V: TRBV19; J: TRBJ1-1; DNA: TGTGCCAGTTCTCATATGCGGGTGGGAGCTTTCTTT; CDR3: CASSHMRVGAFF
length: 14; D: TRBD2; size: once; V: TRBV27; J: TRBJ2-7; DNA: TGTGCCAGCACCCTAGGACTAGGGAGCTACGAGCAGTACTTC; CDR3: CASTLGLGSYEQYF
length: 15; D: TRBD1; size: -; V: TRBV15; J: TRBJ1-4; DNA: TGTGCCACCAGCAGAGACCCCAGGGGGCTTGAAAAACTGTTTTTT; CDR3: CATSRDPRGLEKLFF
length: 15; D: -; size: -; V: TRBV7-4; J: TRBJ1-2; DNA: TGTGCCAGCAACATCAAGGTCGCAGATAACTATGGCCACACCTTC; CDR3: CASNIKVADNYGHTF
length: 17; D: -; size: -; V: TRBV5-1; J: TRBJ2-2; DNA: TGCGCCAGCAGCTGGACCTTCATGAGGGTCCCCACCGGGGAGCTGTTTTTT; CDR3: CASSWTFMRVPTGELFF
length: 14; D: -; size: -; V: TRBV6-5; J: TRBJ1-2; DNA: TGTGCCAGCAGCCGAACTCTGTCTAACTATGGCTACACCTTC; CDR3: CASSRTLSNYGYTF
length: 14; D: TRBD1; size: -; V: TRBV6-4; J: TRBJ1-2; DNA: TGTGCCAGCAGAGATACAGGGGGCGAGGTTGGCTACACCTTC; CDR3: CASRDTGGEVGYTF
length: 11; D: -; size: -; V: TRBV10-1; J: TRBJ2-7; DNA: TGCGCCAGCAGTTCCTTTCTCGAGCAGTACTTC; CDR3: CASSSFLEQYF
length: 15; D: -; size: once; V: TRBV27; J: TRBJ1-2; DNA: TGTGCCAGCAGTCCACAGGGTTTCCGGAATGAAGGCTACACCTTC; CDR3: CASSPQGFRNEGYTF
length: 13; D: TRBD1; size: -; V: TRBV6-5; J: TRBJ1-5; DNA: TGTGCCAGCAGTGCACAGGGGAATCAGCCCCAGCATTTT; CDR3: CASSAQGNQPQHF
length: 15; D: TRBD1; size: -; V: TRBV5-1; J: TRBJ1-3; DNA: TGCGCCAGCAGCGCGGACAGGTCGCGTGGAAACACCATATATTTT; CDR3: CASSADRSRGNTIYF
length: 16; D: -; size: few; V: TRBV6-4; J: TRBJ1-6; DNA: TGTGCCAGCAGTGATTCGGGCAGGGTTCGTAATTCACCCCTCCACTTT; CDR3: CASSDSGRVRNSPLHF
length: 14; D: -; size: -; V: TRBV27; J: TRBJ1-3; DNA: TGTGCCAGCAAGAAAGGAGGCTCTGGAAACACCATATATTTT; CDR3: CASKKGGSGNTIYF
length: 15; D: TRBD2; size: -; V: TRBV2; J: TRBJ2-7; DNA: TGTGCCAGCAAGGCAGGACTAGCGTTCCGCTACGAGCAGTACTTC; CDR3: CASKAGLAFRYEQYF
length: 16; D: TRBD1; size: -; V: TRBV11-2; J: TRBJ2-7; DNA: TGTGCCAGCAGCTCGCTGGACAGGCTGGCGGCGTACGAGCAGTACTTC; CDR3: CASSSLDRLAAYEQYF
length: 14; D: -; size: -; V: TRBV18; J: TRBJ1-2; DNA: TGTGCCAGCTCACCACCCCGCAGGGAGGCTGGCTACACCTTC; CDR3: CASSPPRREAGYTF
length: 13; D: -; size: -; V: TRBV7-2; J: TRBJ1-1; DNA: TGTGCCACCAAAGTACAGCTTTACACTGAAGCTTTCTTT; CDR3: CATKVQLYTEAFF
length: 15; D: TRBD1; size: -; V: TRBV27; J: TRBJ1-5; DNA: TGTGCCAGCAGTTTAGGGACAGCCCTCGAGCAGCCCCAGCATTTT; CDR3: CASSLGTALEQPQHF
length: 15; D: TRBD1; size: -; V: TRBV5-4; J: TRBJ1-3; DNA: TGTGCCAGCAGCTTGGGACAGGGTGGCGGAAACACCATATATTTT; CDR3: CASSLGQGGGNTIYF
length: 16; D: -; size: -; V: TRBV4-2; J: TRBJ2-3; DNA: TGTGCCAGCAGCCAAGGTAACGGGGGAAGCACAGATACGCAGTATTTT; CDR3: CASSQGNGGSTDTQYF
length: 16; D: -; size: once; V: TRBV21-1; J: TRBJ2-1; DNA: TGTGCCAGCAGCACTCCGGGACTAGCCTATAACAATGAGCAGTTCTTC; CDR3: CASSTPGLAYNNEQFF
length: 15; D: TRBD1; size: -; V: TRBV7-8; J: TRBJ1-2; DNA: TGTGCCAGCAGAACGTCCGGGACAGGGGTCTATGGCTACACCTTC; CDR3: CASRTSGTGVYGYTF
length: 16; D: TRBD1; size: -; V: TRBV4-2; J: TRBJ2-7; DNA: TGTGCCAGCAGCCAACCCACCGGGACAGGCGCCTACGAGCAGTACTTC; CDR3: CASSQPTGTGAYEQYF
length: 12; D: -; size: -; V: TRBV10-2; J: TRBJ1-5; DNA: TGCGGGTGGGGCCCCGCCAATCAGCCCCAGCATTTT; CDR3: CGWGPANQPQHF
length: 13; D: TRBD1; size: few; V: TRBV11-2; J: TRBJ1-1; DNA: TGTGCCAGCAGGTCCCAGGGGGTCGATGAAGCTTTCTTT; CDR3: CASRSQGVDEAFF
length: 17; D: -; size: once; V: TRBV18; J: TRBJ2-6; DNA: TGTGCCAGCTCACGGGGCCAGGGGTTCCCTGGGGCCAACGTCCTGACTTTC; CDR3: CASSRGQGFPGANVLTF
length: 15; D: TRBD2; size: -; V: TRBV9; J: TRBJ2-1; DNA: TGTGCCAGCAGCCCCGGCGGCGGGAGTAAAAATGAGCAGTTCTTC; CDR3: CASSPGGGSKNEQFF
length: 13; D: -; size: -; V: TRBV5-4; J: TRBJ2-2; DNA: TGTGCCAGCAGCTTGAGGAGCGCCGGGGAGCTGTTTTTT; CDR3: CASSLRSAGELFF
length: 12; D: -; size: -; V: TRBV5-4; J: TRBJ1-2; DNA: TGTGCCAGCAGCCCGGACGGCAGAGGAGGCACCTTC; CDR3: CASSPDGRGGTF
length: 15; D: -; size: few; V: TRBV2; J: TRBJ2-1; DNA: TGTGCCAGCAACGGACGGGAGAGCTCCTACAATGAGCAGTTCTTC; CDR3: CASNGRESSYNEQFF